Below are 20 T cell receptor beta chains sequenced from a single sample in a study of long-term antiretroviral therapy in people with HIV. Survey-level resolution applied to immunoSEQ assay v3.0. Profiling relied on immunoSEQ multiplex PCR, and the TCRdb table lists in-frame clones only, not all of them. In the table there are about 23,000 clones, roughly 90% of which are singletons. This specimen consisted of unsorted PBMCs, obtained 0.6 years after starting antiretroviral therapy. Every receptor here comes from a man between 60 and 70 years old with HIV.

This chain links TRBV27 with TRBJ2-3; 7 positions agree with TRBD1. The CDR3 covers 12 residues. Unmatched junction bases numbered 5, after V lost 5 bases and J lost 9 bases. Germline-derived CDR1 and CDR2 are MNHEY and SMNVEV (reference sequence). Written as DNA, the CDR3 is TGTGCCAGCAGTGGGGGACAGCACACGCAGTATTTT. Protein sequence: CASSGGQHTQYF.

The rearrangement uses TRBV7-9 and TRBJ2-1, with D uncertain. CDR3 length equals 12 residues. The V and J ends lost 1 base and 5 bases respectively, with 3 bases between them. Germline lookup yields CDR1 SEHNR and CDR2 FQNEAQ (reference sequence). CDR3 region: CASSLEHNEQFF. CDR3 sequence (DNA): TGTGCCAGCAGCTTAGAGCACAATGAGCAGTTCTTC.

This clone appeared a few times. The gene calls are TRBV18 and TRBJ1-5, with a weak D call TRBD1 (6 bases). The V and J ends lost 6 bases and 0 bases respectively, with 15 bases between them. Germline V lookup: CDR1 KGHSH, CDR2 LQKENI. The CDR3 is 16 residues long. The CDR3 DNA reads TGTGCCAGCTCCTCGGTGGGGGCTGGTAGCAATCAGCCCCAGCATTTT. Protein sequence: CASSSVGAGSNQPQHF.

The CDR3 coding sequence is TGCAGCGTCAGGGGAACTGGGGCCAACGTCCTGACTTTC. Translation gives CSVRGTGANVLTF. The V call is TRBV29-1, the J call TRBJ2-6, with a tentative D call TRBD1 (6 bases). V was shortened by 6 bases and J by 2 bases, with 8 bases between the two germline ends. The CDR3 extends over 13 amino acids. Germline values: CDR1 SQVTM, CDR2 ANQGSEA.

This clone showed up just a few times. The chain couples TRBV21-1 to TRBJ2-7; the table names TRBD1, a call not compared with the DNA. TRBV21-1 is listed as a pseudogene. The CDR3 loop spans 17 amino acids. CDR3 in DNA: TGTGCCAGCAGCCAAAACCTGATGGACAGGGGGAACAACGAGCAGTACTTC. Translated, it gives CASSQNLMDRGNNEQYF.

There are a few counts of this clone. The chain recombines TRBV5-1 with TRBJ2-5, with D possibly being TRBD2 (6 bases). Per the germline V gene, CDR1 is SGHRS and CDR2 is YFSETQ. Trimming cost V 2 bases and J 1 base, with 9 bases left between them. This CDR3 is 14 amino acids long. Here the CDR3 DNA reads TGCGCCAGCAGCTTAACGGGGGTCCAAGAGACCCAGTACTTC. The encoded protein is CASSLTGVQETQYF.

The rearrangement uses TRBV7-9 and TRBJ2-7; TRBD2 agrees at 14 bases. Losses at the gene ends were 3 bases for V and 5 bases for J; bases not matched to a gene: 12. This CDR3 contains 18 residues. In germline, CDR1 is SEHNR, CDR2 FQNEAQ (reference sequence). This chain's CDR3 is CASSFHTGLAGVYNEQYF. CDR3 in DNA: TGTGCCAGCAGCTTCCACACGGGACTAGCGGGAGTGTATAACGAGCAGTACTTC.

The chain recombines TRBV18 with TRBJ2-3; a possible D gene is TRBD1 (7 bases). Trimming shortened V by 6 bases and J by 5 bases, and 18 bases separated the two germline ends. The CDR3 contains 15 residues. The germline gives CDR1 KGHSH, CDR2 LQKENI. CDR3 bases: TGTGCCAGCTCCCCCAGGGGGGCCACGGGAGATACGCAGTATTTT. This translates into CASSPRGATGDTQYF.

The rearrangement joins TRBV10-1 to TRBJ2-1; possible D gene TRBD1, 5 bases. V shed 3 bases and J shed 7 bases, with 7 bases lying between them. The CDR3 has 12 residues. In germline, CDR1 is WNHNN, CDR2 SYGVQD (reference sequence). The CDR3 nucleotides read TGCGCCAGCAGTGACAGGGTTAATGAGCAGTTCTTC. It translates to CASSDRVNEQFF.

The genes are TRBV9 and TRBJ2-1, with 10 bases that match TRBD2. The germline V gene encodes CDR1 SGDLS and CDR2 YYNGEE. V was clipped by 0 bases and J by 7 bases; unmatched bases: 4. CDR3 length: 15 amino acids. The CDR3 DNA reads TGTGCCAGCAGCGTAGTACTAGCGGGAATTAATGAGCAGTTCTTC. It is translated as CASSVVLAGINEQFF.

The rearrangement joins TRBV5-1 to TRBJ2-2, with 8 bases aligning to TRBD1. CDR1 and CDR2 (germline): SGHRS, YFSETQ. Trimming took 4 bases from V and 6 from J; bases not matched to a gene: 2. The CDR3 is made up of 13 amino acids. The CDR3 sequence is CASSLQGAGELFF. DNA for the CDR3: TGCGCCAGCAGCCTACAGGGGGCCGGGGAGCTGTTTTTT.

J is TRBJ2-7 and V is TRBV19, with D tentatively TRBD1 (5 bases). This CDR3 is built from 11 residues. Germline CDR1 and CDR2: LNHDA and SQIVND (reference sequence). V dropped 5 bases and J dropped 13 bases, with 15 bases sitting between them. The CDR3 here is CASSAGQGLYF. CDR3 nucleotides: TGTGCCAGTAGTGCAGGCCAGGGATTATACTTC.

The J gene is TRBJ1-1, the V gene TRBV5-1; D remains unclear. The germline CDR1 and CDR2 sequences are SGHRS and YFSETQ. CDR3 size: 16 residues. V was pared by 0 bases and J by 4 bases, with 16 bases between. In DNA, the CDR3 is TGCGCCAGCAGCTTGGTACCAGGCCCAGTCGTCACTGAAGCTTTCTTT. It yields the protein CASSLVPGPVVTEAFF.

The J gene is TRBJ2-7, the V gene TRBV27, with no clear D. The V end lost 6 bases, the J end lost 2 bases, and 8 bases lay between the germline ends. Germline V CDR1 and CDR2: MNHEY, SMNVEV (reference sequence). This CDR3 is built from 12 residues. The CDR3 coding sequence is TGTGCCAGCAGAGGAAACGCCTACGAGCAGTACTTC. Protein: CASRGNAYEQYF.

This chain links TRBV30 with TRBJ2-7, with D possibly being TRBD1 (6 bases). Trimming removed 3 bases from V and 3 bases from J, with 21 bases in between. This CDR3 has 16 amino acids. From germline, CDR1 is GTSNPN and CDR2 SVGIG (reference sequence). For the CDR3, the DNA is TGTGCCTGGAGAGATCGGGTAAGGGGGAACCACTACGAGCAGTACTTC. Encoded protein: CAWRDRVRGNHYEQYF.

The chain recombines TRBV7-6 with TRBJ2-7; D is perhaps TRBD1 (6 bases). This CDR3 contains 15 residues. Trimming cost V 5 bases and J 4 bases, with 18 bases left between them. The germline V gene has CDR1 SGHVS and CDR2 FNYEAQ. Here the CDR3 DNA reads TGTGCCAGCAGCCGGGCGGTGGGGGCGAGATACGAGCAGTACTTC. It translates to CASSRAVGARYEQYF.

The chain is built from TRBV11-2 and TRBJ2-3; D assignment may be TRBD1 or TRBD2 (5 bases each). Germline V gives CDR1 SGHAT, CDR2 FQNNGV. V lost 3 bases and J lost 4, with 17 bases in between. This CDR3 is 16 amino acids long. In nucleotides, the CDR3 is TGTGCCAGCAGCTTTAAGCGGAACCAGGGCGCAGATACGCAGTATTTT. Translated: CASSFKRNQGADTQYF.

The DNA for the CDR3 is TGTGCCAGCAGTGCTATCTCAGGGACTGGCTACACCTTC. Protein product: CASSAISGTGYTF. The V call is TRBV6-5, the J call TRBJ1-2; a possible D gene is TRBD1 (5 bases). Germline values: CDR1 MNHEY, CDR2 SVGAGI. The CDR3 is made up of 13 amino acids. The germline V and J ends were trimmed by 5 bases and 7 bases, with 14 bases remaining between them.

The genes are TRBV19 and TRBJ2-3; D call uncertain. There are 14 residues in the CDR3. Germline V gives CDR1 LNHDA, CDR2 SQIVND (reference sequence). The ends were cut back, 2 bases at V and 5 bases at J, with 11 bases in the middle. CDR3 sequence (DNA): TGTGCCAGTAGTATAAGGGAAAGGAAAGATACGCAGTATTTT. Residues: CASSIRERKDTQYF.

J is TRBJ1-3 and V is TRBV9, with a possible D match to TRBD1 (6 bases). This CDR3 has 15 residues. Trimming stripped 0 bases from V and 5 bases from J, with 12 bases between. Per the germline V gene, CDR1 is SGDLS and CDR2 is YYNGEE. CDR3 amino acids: CASSVEQGPRNTIYF. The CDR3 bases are TGTGCCAGCAGCGTAGAGCAGGGGCCTAGAAACACCATATATTTT.